One and the same sample provided the 18 T cell receptor beta chains below, sequenced in a study of blood T cells in healthy people across ages. The authors ran a second PCR of roughly 6 to 12 cycles using a sample-barcoded 5' primer and a J-beta primer mix. TCRdb ran MiXCR on the 5' RACE reads and lists one entry per CDR3 protein. Of about 640,000 distinct CDR3 sequences in the sample, around three fifths are singletons; the top ten hold over 35%. Sample: blood. These receptors originate from a man in his 60s in good health.

The rearrangement links TRBV15 to TRBJ1-1; TRBD1 aligns across 9 bases. V was pared by 6 bases and J by 11 bases, with 10 bases of the junction left unmatched. The CDR3 is 13 amino acids. The germline V gene has CDR1 LNHNV and CDR2 YYDKDF (reference sequence). The CDR3 sequence: CATSRGQGRVAFF. CDR3 DNA: TGTGCCACCAGTCGCGGACAGGGGAGAGTGGCTTTCTTT.

V is TRBV11-2 and J is TRBJ2-3, with D possibly matching TRBD1 (5 bases). V shed 0 bases and J shed 4 bases, with 8 bases lying between them. The CDR3 sequence is 14 residues long. Per germline, CDR1 SGHAT and CDR2 FQNNGV. The DNA of the CDR3 is TGTGCCAGCAGCTTAGATAGGGGTCCAGATACGCAGTATTTT. Its protein is CASSLDRGPDTQYF. The variable domain in full, completed from reference TRBV11-2 and TRBJ2-3, reads EAGVAQSPRYKIIEKRQSVAFWCNPISGHATLYWYQQILGQGPKLLIQFQNNGVVDDSQLPKDRFSAERLKGVDSTLKIQPAKLEDSAVYLCASSLDRGPDTQYFGPGTRLTVL.

The chain combines TRBV20-1 with TRBJ2-7; 9 bases align to TRBD2. Trimming cost V 3 bases and J 5 bases; bases outside gene matches: 11. CDR3 size: 15 residues. Germline CDR1 is DFQATT and CDR2 is SNEGSKA (reference sequence). The CDR3, as DNA: TGCAGTGCTAGGCCAGCGGGGGGCCCCGTGAACGAGCAGTACTTC. Its protein is CSARPAGGPVNEQYF.

The chain recombines TRBV28 with TRBJ1-1; perhaps TRBD1 as D (5 bases). CDR3 length equals 15 residues. Trimming cost V 3 bases and J 1 base, with 12 bases left between them. Germline CDR1 is MDHEN and CDR2 is SYDVKM. CDR3 coding DNA: TGTGCCAGCAGTTTGAGGGCTACAGGGAACACTGAAGCTTTCTTT. Protein sequence: CASSLRATGNTEAFF. The variable domain in full, with the rest retrieved from reference TRBV28 and TRBJ1-1, is DVKVTQSSRYLVKRTGEKVFLECVQDMDHENMFWYRQDPGLGLRLIYFSYDVKMKEKGDIPEGYSVSREKKERFSLILESASTNQTSMYLCASSLRATGNTEAFFGQGTRLTVV.

The V call is TRBV20-1, the J call TRBJ2-5; tentatively, D is TRBD1 (6 bases). Trimming cost V 6 bases and J 1 base, with 15 bases left between them. Germline V gene data show CDR1 as DFQATT and CDR2 as SNEGSKA (reference sequence). The CDR3 runs to 14 residues. The CDR3 sequence is CSADNGQSQETQYF. In nucleotides, the CDR3 is TGCAGTGCCGACAACGGACAGAGCCAAGAGACCCAGTACTTC.

The chain uses TRBV5-1 and TRBJ1-1; TRBD1 aligns across 7 bases. Per the germline V gene, CDR1 is SGHRS and CDR2 is YFSETQ. The J segment lost 3 bases and the V segment lost 7 bases, leaving 9 bases of the junction unmatched. The CDR3 consists of 14 residues. The CDR3 here is CASGVTGTDTEAFF. CDR3 bases: TGCGCCAGCGGGGTTACCGGGACAGACACTGAAGCTTTCTTT.

This rearrangement joins TRBV9 to TRBJ2-7; weak D call: TRBD1 (6 bases). V lost 10 bases, J lost 1 base, and 24 bases lay in between. The CDR3 runs to 16 residues. Germline CDR1 is SGDLS and CDR2 is YYNGEE. The CDR3 is CAVYDTRGSLSYEQYF. CDR3 nucleotide sequence: TGTGCCGTCTATGATACCAGGGGATCCCTGTCCTACGAGCAGTACTTC.

In this sample, this clonotype turned up many times. This sequence joins TRBV5-1 and TRBJ2-1; D may be TRBD2 (7 bases). The germline V and J ends were trimmed by 0 bases and 8 bases, with 12 bases remaining between them. The CDR3 has 14 amino acids. Germline V gene data show CDR1 as SGHRS and CDR2 as YFSETQ. The CDR3 sequence is CASSLAWGGDEQFF. The CDR3 DNA is TGCGCCAGCAGCTTGGCCTGGGGGGGCGATGAGCAGTTCTTC. The full variable domain, with the rest looked up from reference TRBV5-1 and TRBJ2-1, is KAGVTQTPRYLIKTRGQQVTLSCSPISGHRSVSWYQQTPGQGLQFLFEYFSETQRNKGNFPGRFSGRQFSNSRSEMNVSTLELGDSALYLCASSLAWGGDEQFFGPGTRLTVL.

This chain links TRBV20-1 with TRBJ2-4; perhaps TRBD1 as D (7 bases). Trimming took off 3 bases at V and 7 bases at J, with 13 bases between the two ends. The CDR3 has 13 residues. Germline CDR1 and CDR2: DFQATT and SNEGSKA (reference sequence). Here the CDR3 DNA reads TGCAGTGCTAGGGAGGGGGCACTGAACATTCAGTACTTC. Residues: CSAREGALNIQYF.

The J gene is TRBJ1-2, the V gene TRBV7-9; 7 bases fit TRBD1. This CDR3 has 15 residues. Germline V lookup: CDR1 SEHNR, CDR2 FQNEAQ (reference sequence). J lost 5 bases, V lost 4 bases, and 10 bases had no gene match. Written as DNA, the CDR3 is TGTGCCAGCAGCTCCCCTACAGGGGAGGTTTATGGCTACACCTTC. Its protein product is CASSSPTGEVYGYTF.

The chain links TRBV5-1 to TRBJ1-2; D perhaps matches TRBD1 (5 bases). The CDR3 has 15 residues. Germline V CDR1 and CDR2: SGHRS, YFSETQ. With 0 bases removed from V and 4 bases from J, the gap between germline ends came to 13 bases. This CDR3 reads CASSLAPGRSYGYTF. The CDR3 nucleotides are TGCGCCAGCAGCTTGGCGCCAGGGAGGAGCTATGGCTACACCTTC.

V and J are TRBV5-1 and TRBJ2-5, with 7 bases matching TRBD1. V was pared by 3 bases and J by 4 bases, with 9 bases of the junction left unmatched. CDR1 is SGHRS and CDR2 is YFSETQ in the germline V gene. The CDR3 runs 15 residues. CDR3 bases: TGCGCCAGCAGCTCAGGACAGGTCACTCGAGAGACCCAGTACTTC. Translated, it gives CASSSGQVTRETQYF.

In its sample, this clonotype was seen a few times. This sequence joins TRBV29-1 and TRBJ2-1; D is ambiguous. This CDR3 spans 13 amino acids. With 7 bases removed from V and 0 bases from J, the gap between germline ends came to 10 bases. CDR1 is SQVTM, CDR2 ANQGSEA, per germline. DNA for the CDR3: TGCAGCGGGGCGGTCAGCTCCTACAATGAGCAGTTCTTC. This sequence encodes CSGAVSSYNEQFF.

This chain links TRBV6-5 with TRBJ2-5; the match to TRBD2 covers 13 bases. V lost 6 bases to trimming and J lost 0 bases; unmatched junction nucleotides: 4. CDR1 and CDR2 from the germline V gene are MNHEY and SVGAGI. The CDR3 is 16 residues long. CDR3 loop: CASRTSGGRDQETQYF. CDR3 nucleotide sequence: TGTGCCAGCAGGACTAGCGGGGGGCGGGACCAAGAGACCCAGTACTTC.

The chain carries TRBV18 and TRBJ1-1, with D perhaps TRBD1 (5 bases). The germline V and J ends were trimmed by 4 bases and 5 bases, with 11 bases remaining between them. Germline V gene sequence: CDR1 KGHSH, CDR2 LQKENI. This CDR3 has 13 amino acids. This CDR3 reads CASSRGVQTEAFF. CDR3 in DNA: TGTGCCAGCTCACGGGGGGTCCAGACTGAAGCTTTCTTT.

This clonotype was seen more than once but under ten times. The chain carries TRBV18 and TRBJ2-1; 8 bases fit TRBD1. The germline V gene has CDR1 KGHSH and CDR2 LQKENI. Trimming removed 4 bases from V and 6 bases from J; junction bases left unmatched: 5. This CDR3 is 14 amino acids long. This CDR3 reads CASSLGTGLNEQFF. The CDR3 DNA reads as TGTGCCAGCTCACTCGGGACAGGTCTCAATGAGCAGTTCTTC.

The chain uses TRBV2 and TRBJ1-6; 7 nucleotides align to TRBD1. J gave up 11 bases and V 5 bases, and 6 bases lay outside the gene matches. Germline CDR1 is SNHLY and CDR2 is FYNNEI. The length of the CDR3 is 13 residues. The CDR3 sequence: CASSPGQRAPLHF. The CDR3 region has the DNA TGTGCCAGCAGTCCGGGACAGCGGGCACCCCTCCACTTT.

This clonotype was seen repeatedly, ten times or more. This rearrangement joins TRBV20-1 to TRBJ2-1; D possibly uses TRBD1 or TRBD2 (5 bases each). V dropped 5 bases and J dropped 14 bases, with 13 bases sitting between them. The CDR3 totals 10 residues. Germline assignment: CDR1 DFQATT and CDR2 SNEGSKA (reference sequence). Here the CDR3 reads CSAGRDQKFF. The CDR3 DNA reads as TGCAGTGCTGGCCGGGACCAGAAGTTCTTC.